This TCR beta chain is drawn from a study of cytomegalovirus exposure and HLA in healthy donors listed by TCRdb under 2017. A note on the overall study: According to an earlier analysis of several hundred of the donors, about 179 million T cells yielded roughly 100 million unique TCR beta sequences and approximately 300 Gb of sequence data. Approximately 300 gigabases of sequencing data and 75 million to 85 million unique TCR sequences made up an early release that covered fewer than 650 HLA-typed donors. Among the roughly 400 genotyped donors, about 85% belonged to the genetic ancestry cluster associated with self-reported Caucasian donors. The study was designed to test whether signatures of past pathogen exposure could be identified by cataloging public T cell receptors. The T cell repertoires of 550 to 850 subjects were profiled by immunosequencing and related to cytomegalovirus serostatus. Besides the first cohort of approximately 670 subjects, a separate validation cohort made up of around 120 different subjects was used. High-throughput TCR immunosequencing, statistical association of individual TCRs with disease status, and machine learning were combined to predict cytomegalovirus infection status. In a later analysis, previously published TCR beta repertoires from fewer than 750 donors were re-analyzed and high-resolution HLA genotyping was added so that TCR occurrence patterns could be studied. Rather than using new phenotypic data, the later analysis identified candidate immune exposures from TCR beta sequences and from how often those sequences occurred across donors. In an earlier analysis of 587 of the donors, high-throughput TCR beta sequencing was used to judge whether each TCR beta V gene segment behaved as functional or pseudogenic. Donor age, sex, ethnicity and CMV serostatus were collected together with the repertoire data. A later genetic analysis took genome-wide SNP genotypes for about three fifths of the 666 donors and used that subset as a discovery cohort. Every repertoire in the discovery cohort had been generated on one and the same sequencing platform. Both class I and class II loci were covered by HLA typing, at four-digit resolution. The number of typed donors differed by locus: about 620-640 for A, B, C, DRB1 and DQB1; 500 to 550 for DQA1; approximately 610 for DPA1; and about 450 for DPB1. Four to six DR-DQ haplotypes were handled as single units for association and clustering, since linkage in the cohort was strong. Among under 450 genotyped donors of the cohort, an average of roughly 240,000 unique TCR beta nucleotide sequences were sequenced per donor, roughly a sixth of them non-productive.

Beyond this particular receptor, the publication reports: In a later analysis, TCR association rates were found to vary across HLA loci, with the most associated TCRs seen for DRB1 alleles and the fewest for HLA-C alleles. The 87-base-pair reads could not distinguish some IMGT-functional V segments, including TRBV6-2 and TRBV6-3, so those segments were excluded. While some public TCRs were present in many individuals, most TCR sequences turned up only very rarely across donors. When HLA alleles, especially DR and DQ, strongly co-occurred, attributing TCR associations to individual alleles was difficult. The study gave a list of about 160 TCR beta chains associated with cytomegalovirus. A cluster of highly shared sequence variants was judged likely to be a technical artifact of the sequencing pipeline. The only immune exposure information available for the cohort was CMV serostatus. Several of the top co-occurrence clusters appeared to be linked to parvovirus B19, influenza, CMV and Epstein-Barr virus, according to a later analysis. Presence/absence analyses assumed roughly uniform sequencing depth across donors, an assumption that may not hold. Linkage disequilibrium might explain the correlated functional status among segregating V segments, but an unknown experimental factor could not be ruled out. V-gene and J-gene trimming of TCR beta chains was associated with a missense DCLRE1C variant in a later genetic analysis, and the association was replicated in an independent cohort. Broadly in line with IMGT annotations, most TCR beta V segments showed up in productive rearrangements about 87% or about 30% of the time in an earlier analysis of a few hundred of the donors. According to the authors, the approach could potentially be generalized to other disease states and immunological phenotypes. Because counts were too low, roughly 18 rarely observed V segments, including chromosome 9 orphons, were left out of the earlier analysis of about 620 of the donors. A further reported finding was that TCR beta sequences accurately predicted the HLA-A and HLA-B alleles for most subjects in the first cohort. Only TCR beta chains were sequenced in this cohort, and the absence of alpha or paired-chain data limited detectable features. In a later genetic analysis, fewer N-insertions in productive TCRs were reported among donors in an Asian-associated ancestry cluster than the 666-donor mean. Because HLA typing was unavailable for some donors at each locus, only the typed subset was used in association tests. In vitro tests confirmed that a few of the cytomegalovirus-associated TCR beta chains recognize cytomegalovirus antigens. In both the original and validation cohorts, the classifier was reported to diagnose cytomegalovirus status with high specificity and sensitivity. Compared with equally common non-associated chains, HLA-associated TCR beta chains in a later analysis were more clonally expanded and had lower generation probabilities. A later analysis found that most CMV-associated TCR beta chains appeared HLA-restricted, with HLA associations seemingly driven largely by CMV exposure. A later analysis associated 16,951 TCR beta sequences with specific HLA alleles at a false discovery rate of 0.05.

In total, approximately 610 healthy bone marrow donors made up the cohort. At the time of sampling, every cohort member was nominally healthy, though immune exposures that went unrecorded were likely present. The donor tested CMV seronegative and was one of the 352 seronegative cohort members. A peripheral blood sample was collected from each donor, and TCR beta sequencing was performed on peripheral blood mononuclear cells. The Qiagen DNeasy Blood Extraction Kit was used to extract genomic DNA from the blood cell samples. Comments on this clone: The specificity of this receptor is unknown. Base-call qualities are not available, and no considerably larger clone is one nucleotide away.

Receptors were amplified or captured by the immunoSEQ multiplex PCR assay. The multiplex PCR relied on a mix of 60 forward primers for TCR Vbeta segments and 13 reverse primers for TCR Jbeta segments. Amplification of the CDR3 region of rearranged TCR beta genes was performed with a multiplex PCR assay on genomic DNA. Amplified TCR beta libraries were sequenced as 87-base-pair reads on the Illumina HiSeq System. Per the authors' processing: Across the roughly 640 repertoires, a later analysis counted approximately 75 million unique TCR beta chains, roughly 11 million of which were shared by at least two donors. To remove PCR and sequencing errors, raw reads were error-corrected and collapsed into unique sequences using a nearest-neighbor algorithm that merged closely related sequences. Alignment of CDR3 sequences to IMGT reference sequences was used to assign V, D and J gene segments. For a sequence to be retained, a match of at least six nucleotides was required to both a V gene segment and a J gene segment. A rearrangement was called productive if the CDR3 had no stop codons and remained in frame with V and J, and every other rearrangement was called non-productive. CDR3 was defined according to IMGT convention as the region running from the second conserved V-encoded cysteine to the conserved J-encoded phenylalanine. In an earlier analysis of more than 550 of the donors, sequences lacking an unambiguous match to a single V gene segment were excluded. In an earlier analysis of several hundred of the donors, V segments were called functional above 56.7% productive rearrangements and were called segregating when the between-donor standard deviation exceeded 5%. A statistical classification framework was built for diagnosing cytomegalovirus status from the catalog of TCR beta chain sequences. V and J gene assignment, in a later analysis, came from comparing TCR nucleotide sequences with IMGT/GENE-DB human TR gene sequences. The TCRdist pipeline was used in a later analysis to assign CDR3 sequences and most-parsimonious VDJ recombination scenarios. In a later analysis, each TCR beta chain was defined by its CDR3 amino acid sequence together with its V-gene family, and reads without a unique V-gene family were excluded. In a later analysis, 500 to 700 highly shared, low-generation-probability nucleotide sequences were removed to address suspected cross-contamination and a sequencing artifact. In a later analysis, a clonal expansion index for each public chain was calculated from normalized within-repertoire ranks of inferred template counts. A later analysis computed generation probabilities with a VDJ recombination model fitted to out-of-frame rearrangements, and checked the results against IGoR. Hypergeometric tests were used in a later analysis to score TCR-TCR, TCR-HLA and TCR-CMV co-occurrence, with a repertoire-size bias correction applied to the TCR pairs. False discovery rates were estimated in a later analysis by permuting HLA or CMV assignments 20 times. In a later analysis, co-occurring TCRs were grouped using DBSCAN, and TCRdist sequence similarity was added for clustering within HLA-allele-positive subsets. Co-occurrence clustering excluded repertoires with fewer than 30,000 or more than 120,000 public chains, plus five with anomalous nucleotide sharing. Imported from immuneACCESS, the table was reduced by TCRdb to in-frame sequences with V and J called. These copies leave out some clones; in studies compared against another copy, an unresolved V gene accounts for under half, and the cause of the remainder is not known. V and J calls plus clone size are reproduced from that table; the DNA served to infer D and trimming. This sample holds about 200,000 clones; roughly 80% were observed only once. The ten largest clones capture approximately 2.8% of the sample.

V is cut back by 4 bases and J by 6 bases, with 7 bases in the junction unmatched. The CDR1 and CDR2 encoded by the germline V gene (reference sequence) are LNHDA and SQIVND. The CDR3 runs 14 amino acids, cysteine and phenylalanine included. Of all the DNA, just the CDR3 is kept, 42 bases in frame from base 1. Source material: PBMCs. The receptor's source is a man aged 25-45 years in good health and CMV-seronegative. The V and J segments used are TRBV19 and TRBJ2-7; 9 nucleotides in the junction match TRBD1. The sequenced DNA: TGTGCCAGTAGTACCACAGGGGGCGGCGGCGAGCAGTACTTC. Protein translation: CASSTTGGGGEQYF.